This is a list of T cell receptor beta chains from one sample in a study of CD8 T cells in Susac syndrome. Via MiXCR, TCRdb re-called the immunoSEQ multiplex PCR reads, giving one row per CDR3 protein. The sample records around 280,000 distinct CDR3 sequences, about 85% being singletons. The sequencing sample was made of CD8+ T cells from PBMCs. These receptors came from a human donor with multiple sclerosis. Each CDR3 is given without its conserved first and last residue. The order of the fields is CDR3 length, V gene, J gene, CDR3 protein.

CDR3 length: 14; V gene: TRBV20-1; J gene: TRBJ2-7; CDR3 protein: SARSGNSRTPYEQY
CDR3 length: 12; V gene: TRBV29-1; J gene: TRBJ1-1; CDR3 protein: SSSPRGGGTEAF
CDR3 length: 17; V gene: TRBV7-8; J gene: TRBJ2-1; CDR3 protein: ASSLVLAGGPSSYNEQF
CDR3 length: 14; V gene: TRBV6-1; J gene: TRBJ2-1; CDR3 protein: ASSPLSGRSYNEQF
CDR3 length: 14; V gene: TRBV27; J gene: TRBJ2-1; CDR3 protein: ASSHRGTSGRDEQF
CDR3 length: 11; V gene: TRBV30; J gene: TRBJ1-1; CDR3 protein: AWSMEGGTEAF
CDR3 length: 14; V gene: TRBV28; J gene: TRBJ1-5; CDR3 protein: ASNRGGLYSNQPQH
CDR3 length: 14; V gene: TRBV19; J gene: TRBJ1-3; CDR3 protein: ASSTRQLSSGNTIY
CDR3 length: 12; V gene: TRBV7-9; J gene: TRBJ1-2; CDR3 protein: ASSLSDVSYGYT
CDR3 length: 15; V gene: TRBV11-2; J gene: TRBJ2-1; CDR3 protein: ASSLVDGERYNNEQF
CDR3 length: 11; V gene: TRBV28; J gene: TRBJ2-7; CDR3 protein: ATNDWGSYEQY
CDR3 length: 13; V gene: TRBV27; J gene: TRBJ2-1; CDR3 protein: ASSLSSSSYNEQF
CDR3 length: 13; V gene: TRBV28; J gene: TRBJ2-7; CDR3 protein: ASSKNPAPTYEQY
CDR3 length: 13; V gene: TRBV7-9; J gene: TRBJ2-7; CDR3 protein: ASSFSRGSSYEQY
CDR3 length: 9; V gene: TRBV7-9; J gene: TRBJ2-5; CDR3 protein: ASSGRGAQY
CDR3 length: 12; V gene: TRBV4-1; J gene: TRBJ2-7; CDR3 protein: ASSPLASRYEQY
CDR3 length: 9; V gene: TRBV14; J gene: TRBJ2-1; CDR3 protein: ASSQGPGQF
CDR3 length: 14; V gene: TRBV7-9; J gene: TRBJ2-7; CDR3 protein: ASSPRSGISSYEQY
CDR3 length: 12; V gene: TRBV29-1; J gene: TRBJ2-1; CDR3 protein: SVAREGSYNEQF
CDR3 length: 14; V gene: TRBV9; J gene: TRBJ2-7; CDR3 protein: ASSVDGSGSSYEQY
CDR3 length: 9; V gene: TRBV27; J gene: TRBJ2-1; CDR3 protein: AGSGGYEQF
CDR3 length: 13; V gene: TRBV10-3; J gene: TRBJ2-7; CDR3 protein: AISDNTGGLYEQY
CDR3 length: 13; V gene: TRBV7-9; J gene: TRBJ2-6; CDR3 protein: ASSLDGSGANVLT
CDR3 length: 12; V gene: TRBV5-1; J gene: TRBJ1-1; CDR3 protein: ASSLFTRGTEAF
CDR3 length: 12; V gene: TRBV28; J gene: TRBJ2-7; CDR3 protein: ASRRGHLIYEQY
CDR3 length: 11; V gene: TRBV9; J gene: TRBJ1-1; CDR3 protein: ASSPTGIAEAF
CDR3 length: 14; V gene: TRBV9; J gene: TRBJ2-1; CDR3 protein: ASSAPTSGRYNEQF
CDR3 length: 13; V gene: TRBV7-9; J gene: TRBJ2-6; CDR3 protein: ASSLPHSGANVLT
CDR3 length: 13; V gene: TRBV13; J gene: TRBJ2-7; CDR3 protein: ASSLGLADTYEQY
CDR3 length: 14; V gene: TRBV11-2; J gene: TRBJ2-7; CDR3 protein: ASSPGGVLSSYEQY
CDR3 length: 14; V gene: TRBV19; J gene: TRBJ2-2; CDR3 protein: ASSIPWTGNTGELF
CDR3 length: 11; V gene: TRBV25-1; J gene: TRBJ2-7; CDR3 protein: ASTKESSYEQY
CDR3 length: 10; V gene: TRBV27; J gene: TRBJ2-7; CDR3 protein: ASSPTGPPKY
CDR3 length: 12; V gene: TRBV7-2; J gene: TRBJ2-7; CDR3 protein: ASSFVPSGYEQY
CDR3 length: 12; V gene: TRBV2; J gene: TRBJ1-2; CDR3 protein: ASIIRDRGLGYT
CDR3 length: 13; V gene: TRBV27; J gene: TRBJ2-3; CDR3 protein: ASSYYRDGTDTQY
CDR3 length: 14; V gene: TRBV9; J gene: TRBJ2-3; CDR3 protein: ASSLQRDTSTDTQY
CDR3 length: 16; V gene: TRBV6-5; J gene: TRBJ1-1; CDR3 protein: ASSYAPGTGIMNTEAF
CDR3 length: 14; V gene: TRBV27; J gene: TRBJ2-7; CDR3 protein: ASSLSPGAGSYEQY
CDR3 length: 15; V gene: TRBV7-2; J gene: TRBJ1-5; CDR3 protein: ASSFAGAGGSNQPQH
CDR3 length: 17; V gene: TRBV18; J gene: TRBJ1-1; CDR3 protein: ASSPVPGRAPRRDTEAF
CDR3 length: 13; V gene: TRBV7-2; J gene: TRBJ2-3; CDR3 protein: ASSLVPRDTDTQY
CDR3 length: 12; V gene: TRBV27; J gene: TRBJ1-5; CDR3 protein: ASSTSPFGQPQH
CDR3 length: 11; V gene: TRBV28; J gene: TRBJ2-7; CDR3 protein: AGSGSLRDEQY
CDR3 length: 10; V gene: TRBV29-1; J gene: TRBJ2-7; CDR3 protein: SVRTGGGEQY
CDR3 length: 14; V gene: TRBV2; J gene: TRBJ1-1; CDR3 protein: ASSEGLTAGYTEAF
CDR3 length: 14; V gene: TRBV10-3; J gene: TRBJ1-1; CDR3 protein: AISEPSTGRGTEAF
CDR3 length: 13; V gene: TRBV4-1; J gene: TRBJ2-7; CDR3 protein: ASSQASSGAYEQY
CDR3 length: 16; V gene: TRBV4-1; J gene: TRBJ1-6; CDR3 protein: ASSQGDRTDLFNSPLH
CDR3 length: 11; V gene: TRBV14; J gene: TRBJ2-5; CDR3 protein: ASSQAGAYAQY
CDR3 length: 13; V gene: TRBV4-1; J gene: TRBJ2-1; CDR3 protein: ASSQEWGGFEEQF
CDR3 length: 16; V gene: TRBV20-1; J gene: TRBJ2-7; CDR3 protein: SARGLAEPGGGSYEQY
CDR3 length: 14; V gene: TRBV5-6; J gene: TRBJ2-4; CDR3 protein: ASSWGLRVAKNIQY
CDR3 length: 13; V gene: TRBV19; J gene: TRBJ2-5; CDR3 protein: ASSIAGTEGETQY
CDR3 length: 15; V gene: TRBV10-3; J gene: TRBJ2-7; CDR3 protein: AITSGLAGGGFYEQY
CDR3 length: 14; V gene: TRBV11-2; J gene: TRBJ2-1; CDR3 protein: ASSLSKRELDNEQF